One sample yielded the 22 T cell receptor beta chains listed below, sequenced in a study of T-cell reconstitution after alpha-beta-depleted transplantation in children. Unique molecular identifiers were used in preparing the TCRbeta library. TCRdb ran MiXCR on the PCR reads and lists one entry per CDR3 protein. The table shows 580,000 or so distinct CDR3 sequences, with more than 20% occurring only once. The material sequenced was PBMCs, mostly from graft donor cells, taken 360 days after TCRalphabeta/CD19-depleted stem cell transplant. The receptors were sampled from a boy in the first two years of life who had a stem cell transplant for acute myeloid leukemia, so the T cells may come from the graft donor.

V is TRBV18 and J is TRBJ2-1, with 8 bases aligning to TRBD1. Trimming cost V 3 bases and J 9 bases; bases outside gene matches: 7. This CDR3 is 14 amino acids long. In germline, CDR1 is KGHSH, CDR2 LQKENI. The CDR3 sequence: CASSPEDRAGEQFF. The CDR3 coding sequence is TGTGCCAGCTCACCGGAGGACAGGGCGGGTGAGCAGTTCTTC.

This clonotype was seen at least ten times. This sequence joins TRBV10-3 and TRBJ2-3; 8 positions agree with TRBD1. CDR1 ENHRY and CDR2 SYGVKD come from the germline V gene. The CDR3 has 15 amino acids. V shed 4 bases and J 0 bases; nucleotides not matched to a gene: 3. CDR3 nucleotides: TGTGCCATCAGTGGGGACAGGACTAGCACAGATACGCAGTATTTT. This gives the protein CAISGDRTSTDTQYF.

The V call is TRBV7-2, the J call TRBJ2-7; the D gene could be TRBD1 or TRBD2 (5 bases each). This CDR3 has 14 amino acids. CDR1 is SGHTA and CDR2 is FQGNSA in the germline V gene. V lost 1 base, J lost 2 bases, and 9 bases lay in between. CDR3 in amino acids: CASSLESGPYEQYF. CDR3 DNA: TGTGCCAGCAGCTTAGAGTCGGGACCCTACGAGCAGTACTTC.

This chain connects TRBV28 to TRBJ2-7; D remains ambiguous. Between the trimmed V and J ends, which lost 6 bases and 3 bases, there was a span of 12 bases. The CDR3 sequence is 13 residues long. CDR1 is MDHEN and CDR2 is SYDVKM in the germline V gene. The DNA for the CDR3 is TGTGCCAGCAGCACCTGGGTGGACTACGAGCAGTACGTC. Its translation: CASSTWVDYEQYV.

CDR3 in DNA: TGTGCCAGCAGTTCTCCTATCATGACAGGGGGGGAGACCCAGTACTTC. This sequence encodes CASSSPIMTGGETQYF. The chain joins TRBV6-5 to TRBJ2-5; 9 nucleotides agree with TRBD1. Trimming cost V 4 bases and J 5 bases; bases outside gene matches: 11. The CDR3 is 16 amino acids. The germline V gene encodes CDR1 MNHEY and CDR2 SVGAGI.

This clonotype came up a few times. The chain joins TRBV20-1 to TRBJ2-5; TRBD2 might be the D (5 bases). CDR3 length: 14 amino acids. The germline V and J ends were trimmed by 0 bases and 0 bases, with 8 bases remaining between them. CDR1 is DFQATT, CDR2 SNEGSKA, per germline (reference sequence). The CDR3 loop reads CSARDGLYQETQYF. The CDR3 DNA sequence: TGCAGTGCTAGAGATGGACTGTACCAAGAGACCCAGTACTTC.

The J gene is TRBJ1-2, the V gene TRBV12-3 or TRBV12-4; D not certain. The CDR3 contains 13 residues. The ends were cut back, 5 bases at V and 4 bases at J, with 11 bases in the middle. The CDR3 nucleotides read TGTGCCAGCAGTACCAAACCGGTCTATGGCTACACCTTC. Its protein product is CASSTKPVYGYTF.

V usage is TRBV20-1 and J usage is TRBJ1-2; D possibly corresponds to TRBD1 (6 bases). In germline, CDR1 is DFQATT, CDR2 SNEGSKA (reference sequence). V lost 3 bases to trimming and J lost 4 bases, with 15 bases between them. The CDR3 consists of 14 residues. The DNA of the CDR3 is TGCAGTGCTAGGACCGGACAGTTAATCTATGGCTACACCTTC. This codes for CSARTGQLIYGYTF.

This clonotype was detected many times. The genes are TRBV12-3 or TRBV12-4 and TRBJ2-3; no clear D gene. V gave up 6 bases and J gave up 1 base, with 8 bases separating them. CDR3 size: 13 residues. CDR3 loop: CASRPPGTDTQYF. CDR3 DNA: TGTGCCAGCAGACCCCCGGGCACAGATACGCAGTATTTT.

This clonotype was found many times. J is TRBJ2-3 and V is TRBV29-1; 10 nucleotides match TRBD2. CDR1 is SQVTM and CDR2 is ANQGSEA in the germline V gene. V trimming: 4 bases; J trimming: 1 base; junction bases outside the gene matches: 2. The CDR3 has 14 amino acids. CDR3 DNA sequence: TGCAGCGTTGCAGGGACTAGCGGCACAGATACGCAGTATTTT. It is translated as CSVAGTSGTDTQYF.

This clonotype has a handful of counts. The chain is built from TRBV7-6 and TRBJ2-7; perhaps TRBD1 as D (8 bases). The CDR3 is 15 residues long. V lost 6 bases and J 4 bases, leaving 19 bases between the germline ends. From germline, CDR1 is SGHVS and CDR2 FNYEAQ. The CDR3 DNA is TGTGCCAGCAGGCCCCGCTTACAGGGGGGGTACGAGCAGTACGTC. This sequence encodes CASRPRLQGGYEQYV.

This clonotype appeared a few times. This chain links TRBV6-2 or TRBV6-3 with TRBJ2-5; 13 bases are shared with TRBD2. The CDR3 spans 20 residues. CDR1 is MNHEY, CDR2 SVGEGT, per germline. The ends lost 5 bases at V and 1 base at J; junction bases unmatched: 16. The CDR3 spells CASSPSGLAGYKLGQETQYF. For the CDR3, the DNA is TGTGCCAGCAGTCCCTCGGGACTAGCGGGATACAAGCTTGGCCAAGAGACCCAGTACTTC.

This clonotype was recorded a few times. The chain has TRBV20-1 and TRBJ1-3; possible D gene TRBD1, 6 bases. The CDR3 has 17 amino acids. Deletions cut 3 bases from V and 1 base from J, with 19 bases between. Germline lookup yields CDR1 DFQATT and CDR2 SNEGSKA (reference sequence). CDR3 coding DNA: TGCAGTGCTAGGGGGGCGGACGCAGGATTGTCTGGAAACACCATATATTTT. Translation gives CSARGADAGLSGNTIYF.

This clonotype turned up a few times. V and J are TRBV4-3 and TRBJ2-3; D possibly corresponds to TRBD2 (5 bases). The CDR3 runs to 15 residues. Looked up from germline, CDR1 is LGHNA and CDR2 is YSLEER. Trimming pared 2 bases from V and 3 bases from J, leaving 12 bases between. The CDR3 sequence is CASSQQGRRTDTQYF. DNA of the CDR3: TGCGCCAGCAGCCAACAAGGGAGAAGGACAGATACGCAGTATTTT.

This clonotype appeared many times. The J gene is TRBJ2-1, the V gene TRBV6-1; a possible D gene is TRBD1 (5 bases). Germline CDR1 MNHNS, CDR2 SASEGT. The CDR3 is 15 amino acids. Deletions cut 7 bases from V and 7 bases from J, with 20 bases between. The CDR3 here is CASTRRAGNWNEQFF. In DNA form, the CDR3 reads TGTGCCAGCACCCGACGGGCAGGGAATTGGAATGAGCAGTTCTTC.

About this clonotype: A read error may explain this, as a much larger clone is one base away. The J gene is TRBJ2-3, the V gene TRBV6-5; 7 bases agree with TRBD2. Per the germline V gene, CDR1 is MNHEY and CDR2 is SVGAGI. The CDR3 sequence is 14 residues long. V shed 2 bases and J 1 base; nucleotides not matched to a gene: 0. CDR3 sequence: CASSYAGGTDTQYF. CDR3 in DNA: TGTGCCAGCAGTTACGCGGGGGGCACAGATACGCAGTATTTT.

This clonotype was counted at least ten times. This chain connects TRBV29-1 to TRBJ2-1; D perhaps matches TRBD2 (6 bases). CDR3 length: 11 amino acids. The germline V gene has CDR1 SQVTM and CDR2 ANQGSEA. V was clipped by 8 bases and J by 4 bases, with 9 bases between them. In DNA, the CDR3 is TGCAGCTCGGGAGTATACAATGAGCAGTTCTTC. Translation gives CSSGVYNEQFF.

The V and J genes are TRBV12-3 or TRBV12-4 and TRBJ2-5, with 12 bases lining up with TRBD2. This CDR3 contains 15 residues. V was pared by 4 bases and J by 5 bases, with 5 bases of the junction left unmatched. CDR3 residues: CASSSSGGELETQYF. DNA for the CDR3: TGTGCCAGCAGTTCTAGCGGGGGGGAATTGGAGACCCAGTACTTC.

A single count supports this clonotype. V gene TRBV28 combines with J gene TRBJ2-1; D remains unclear. The CDR3 totals 16 residues. Trimming stripped 5 bases from V and 5 bases from J, with 19 bases between. The germline CDR1 and CDR2 sequences are MDHEN and SYDVKM. The CDR3 sequence: CASSRTTPDGHNEQFF. The CDR3, as DNA: TGTGCCAGCAGTCGTACTACCCCGGACGGACACAATGAGCAGTTCTTC. The full variable domain, with the rest looked up from reference TRBV28 and TRBJ2-1, is DVKVTQSSRYLVKRTGEKVFLECVQDMDHENMFWYRQDPGLGLRLIYFSYDVKMKEKGDIPEGYSVSREKKERFSLILESASTNQTSMYLCASSRTTPDGHNEQFFGPGTRLTVL.

V gene TRBV7-9 combines with J gene TRBJ1-2, with TRBD1 matching 8 bases. The V and J ends lost 0 bases and 6 bases, in that order; junction bases with no gene match: 3. This CDR3 has 14 residues. CDR1 and CDR2 (germline): SEHNR, FQNEAQ (reference sequence). Written as DNA, the CDR3 is TGTGCCAGCAGCTTAGCGGACAGGGCGCATGGCTACACCTTC. It is translated as CASSLADRAHGYTF.

The gene calls are TRBV5-1 and TRBJ2-7; 9 bases are shared with TRBD1. After removal of 4 bases from V and 5 bases from J, the junction contained 7 bases not matched to a gene. Germline V gene lookup returns CDR1 SGHRS and CDR2 YFSETQ. This CDR3 is 14 amino acids long. Here the CDR3 reads CASSVGTGSNEQYF. The CDR3, as DNA: TGCGCCAGCAGCGTCGGGACAGGGAGTAACGAGCAGTACTTC. The whole variable domain, filled in from reference TRBV5-1 and TRBJ2-7, reads KAGVTQTPRYLIKTRGQQVTLSCSPISGHRSVSWYQQTPGQGLQFLFEYFSETQRNKGNFPGRFSGRQFSNSRSEMNVSTLELGDSALYLCASSVGTGSNEQYFGPGTRLTVT.

This clonotype was counted ten times or more. The chain couples TRBV12-3 or TRBV12-4 to TRBJ2-1, with TRBD2 matching over 9 bases. CDR3 size: 13 residues. V shed 6 bases and J 4 bases; nucleotides not matched to a gene: 1. CDR3 region: CASRRGGYNEQFF. CDR3 DNA sequence: TGTGCCAGCAGGCGGGGGGGATACAATGAGCAGTTCTTC.